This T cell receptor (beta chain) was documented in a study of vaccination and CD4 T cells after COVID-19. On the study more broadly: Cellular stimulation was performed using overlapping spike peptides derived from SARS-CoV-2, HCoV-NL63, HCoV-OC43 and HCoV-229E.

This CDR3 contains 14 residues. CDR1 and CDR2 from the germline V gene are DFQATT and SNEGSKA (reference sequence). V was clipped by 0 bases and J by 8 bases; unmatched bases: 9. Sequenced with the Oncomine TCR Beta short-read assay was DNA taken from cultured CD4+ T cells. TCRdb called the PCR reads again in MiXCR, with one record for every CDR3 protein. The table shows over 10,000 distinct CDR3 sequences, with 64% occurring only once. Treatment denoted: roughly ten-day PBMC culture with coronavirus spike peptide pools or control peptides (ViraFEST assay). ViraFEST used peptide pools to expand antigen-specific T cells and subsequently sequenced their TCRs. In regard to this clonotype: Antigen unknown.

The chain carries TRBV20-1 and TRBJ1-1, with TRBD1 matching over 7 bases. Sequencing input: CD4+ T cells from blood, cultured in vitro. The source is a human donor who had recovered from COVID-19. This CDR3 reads CSARETARTGEAFF. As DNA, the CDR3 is TGCAGTGCTAGAGAGACGGCGAGGACAGGCGAAGCTTTCTTT.